This T cell receptor beta chain was sequenced for a study of T cells in narcolepsy. Across the whole study: Enrolled donors included narcolepsy type 1 or type 2 patients and healthy controls.

The CDR3 contains 17 residues. Measured with immunoSEQ multiplex PCR; TCRdb has only the in-frame clones, and not every one. Found here are about 34,000 clones, 82% of them singletons; the top ten hold 2% to 3%. Worth noting for this clone: What it binds is unknown.

Findings and limits, study-wide: Same-patient CSF and blood CD4+ T cell clonotypes included HCRT-specific and TRIB2-specific autoreactive ones.

Sequenced input: CD45RA- memory CD4+ T cells from PBMCs. The clonotype comes from a human donor with narcolepsy. This chain connects TRBV21-1 to TRBJ2-3; the table's TRBD2 call for D was not verified on the DNA. TRBV21-1 is assigned pseudogene status. CDR3 residues: CASSDHCGEASTDTQYF. The CDR3 DNA sequence: TGTGCCAGCAGCGACCATTGCGGGGAGGCAAGCACAGATACGCAGTATTTT.